The clone carrying this T cell receptor (beta chain) appeared many times. The CDR3 has 13 residues. Germline-derived CDR1 and CDR2 are SQVTM and ANQGSEA. J was trimmed by 2 bases and V by 7 bases; bases with no gene match: 3. TCRdb passed the 5' RACE reads through MiXCR, listing each CDR3 protein once. The sample includes tens of thousands of distinct CDR3 sequences, roughly 7.5% seen only once; the top ten take about 3%. The sample originates from a study of spatial heterogeneity in lung cancer. Stated time point: sample taken at primary tumor resection. Whole RNA, which was extracted from tumor, nontumor lung tissue or frozen PBMC, was sequenced without any cell sorting.

The source was PBMCs, collected at surgery. The sequence derives from a female donor with early-stage non-small cell lung cancer. This rearrangement joins TRBV29-1 to TRBJ2-1, with TRBD2 matching over 9 bases. The CDR3 spells CSGLAGTYNEQFF. The CDR3 DNA reads TGCAGCGGCCTAGCGGGAACCTACAATGAGCAGTTCTTC.